This is a list of T cell receptor beta chains from one sample in a study of blood T cell repertoires in COVID-19. Clones were read by immunoSEQ multiplex PCR, and TCRdb kept only the in-frame ones, dropping some. Of roughly 330,000 clones listed, about 90% were seen once; the top ten hold about 5%. The sample was PBMCs or T cells enriched from blood (not recorded which). These TCRs come from a man aged 30 to 39 who had recovered from COVID-19. Each CDR3 is given with its conserved first and last residue. Size is omitted from some rows. Given values are once, few, many or a class for expanded clones.

v_gene	abundance	j_gene	CDR3aa
TRBV30	few	TRBJ2-7	CAWSPTGWSYEQYF
TRBV5-8	NA	TRBJ1-6	CASILRHLTNSPLHF
TRBV5-1	NA	TRBJ2-2	CASSPGTVGTGELFF
TRBV15	NA	TRBJ2-3	CATSRDHGTASTDTQYF
TRBV5-4	NA	TRBJ1-1	CASSLGLNTEAFF
TRBV10-1	NA	TRBJ2-7	CASSDPGQGSYEQYF
TRBV10-3	NA	TRBJ1-1	CAISPNPGQGRGRTEAFF
TRBV28	NA	TRBJ2-7	CATIRLAGTSYEQYF
TRBV5-1	NA	TRBJ1-6	CASSLGEYNSPLHF
TRBV6-5	NA	TRBJ1-2	CASSYLRQGGDGYTF
TRBV14	NA	TRBJ2-5	CASSQGILAGGETQYF
TRBV19	NA	TRBJ2-1	CASSKVRDSYNEQFF
TRBV30	NA	TRBJ1-6	CAWSQGAGNSPLHF
TRBV4-2	NA	TRBJ2-7	CASSQGQGSHEQYF
TRBV7-9	NA	TRBJ1-1	CASSLAGDTKGNTEAFF
TRBV7-9	once	TRBJ2-6	CASSLGVSGANVLTF
TRBV29-1	NA	TRBJ1-3	CSVDDRGAIYF
TRBV3-1/TRBV3-2	once	TRBJ2-7	CASSQGYGGYEQYF
TRBV30	NA	TRBJ1-6	CAWSEGRNNSPLHF
TRBV4-2	NA	TRBJ1-2	CASSQEGFVGLDYGYTF
TRBV5-1	NA	TRBJ2-5	CASSAGGGRETQYF
TRBV7-2	NA	TRBJ2-2	CASSLNGGAGTGELFF
TRBV30	NA	TRBJ1-5	CAWSVGGAHNQPQHF
TRBV28	NA	TRBJ2-2	CASSLSGTGSTGELFF
TRBV3-1/TRBV3-2	NA	TRBJ2-7	CASSQGGTSFPRGQYF
TRBV7-8	NA	TRBJ2-7	CASSLAGRATYEQYF
TRBV28	once	TRBJ1-1	CASSLQGAWGTEAFF
TRBV7-9	NA	TRBJ1-4	CASSLVGGANEKLFF
TRBV28	NA	TRBJ1-2	CASSTGTGGGYTF
TRBV12-1	NA	TRBJ2-7	CASSSPLAGGQTYEQYF
TRBV28	NA	TRBJ2-3	CASSLNVGGDTQYF
TRBV7-9	NA	TRBJ1-1	CASSLDSWDRGLWNTEAFF
TRBV29-1	NA	TRBJ2-3	CSVDWAGTPTQYF